This T cell receptor (beta chain) was profiled in a study of blood T cell repertoires in COVID-19 (dated by TCRdb to the early 2020s). Notes on the research overall: Collaborator samples came from the United States, Italy and Spain and covered acute and convalescent phases of COVID-19. The samples were drawn from two sources: the first 160 participants of the ongoing ImmuneRACE study, and 1,000 to 1,500 subjects contributed by 6 global collaborators. The sample metadata nearly always contained a de-identified subject ID, COVID-19 status, age in years and sex. The prospective study material was composed of cDNA or gDNA derived from T cells, B-cell-depleted T cells, or PBMCs. Deeply sampled blood TCRbeta repertoires from subjects exposed to, actively infected with, or recovered from COVID-19 were included in the dataset. Where available, HLA class I and class II types were taken from metadata supplied by the sample provider and were not determined by assay-based typing. The repertoires were released in a freely available public database meant as a resource for research on the immune response to SARS-CoV-2. Overall results and qualifications from the work: How much clinical and demographic metadata was included differed by source and by participant, and the metadata was provided uncurated.

Note on this clone: No cognate antigen has been identified for it. The record has no base qualities; no much larger clone is one base away.

TCRbeta CDR3 regions were amplified from genomic DNA using the immunoSEQ Assay, a bias-controlled multiplex PCR. The original methods were these. The number of nucleated cells in each sample was estimated by amplification of reference gene primers within the assay. To quantify the absolute abundance of each unique TCRbeta CDR3 rearrangement, sequence reads were collapsed and filtered. For each sample, productive Simpson clonality was calculated by taking the square root of Simpson's diversity index across productive rearrangements. As stored in TCRdb, this immuneACCESS dataset retains in-frame rearrangements with V and J assigned. A fraction of the clones does not appear; measured against another copy, unresolved V genes explain less than half of the discrepancy, and the remainder lacks a known reason. V, J and clone size were drawn from that table, and D and trimming were deduced from the DNA. Here the sample has more than 95,000 clones; 75% to 90% occur a single time. The ten largest make up 20% to 30% of the sample.

According to the germline V gene, CDR1 reads MDHEN and CDR2 reads SYDVKM. The CDR3 contains 13 residues, cysteine and phenylalanine counted. Kept here is only the CDR3 DNA, which spans 39 bases and is read in frame from base 1. V was cut back by 6 bases and J by 1 base, leaving a gap of 6 bases between them. The collaborating institutions used their own protocols to collect whole blood in K2EDTA tubes. For TCRbeta analysis, collaborators shipped samples in one of three forms: frozen whole blood, isolated PBMCs, or DNA extracted from either of those sample types. Sequenced: peripheral blood. The receptor was derived from a man aged 60-69 years with acute or convalescent COVID-19. The chain is made from TRBV28 and TRBJ2-2; no D gene can be assigned with confidence. Here the CDR3 is given as CASRRQNTGELFF. DNA sequence: TGTGCCAGCAGGAGGCAGAACACCGGGGAGCTGTTTTTT.